This passage covers 24 T cell receptor beta chains from one sample sequenced in a study of T cell repertoires in cytomegalovirus infection. TCRdb reanalysed the reads using MiXCR and keeps one entry per CDR3 protein. The sample lists hundreds of thousands of distinct CDR3 sequences, almost 30% occurring once. What these receptors recognize is not known. Here the sequenced sample was cultured PBMCs, taken from culture after CMV antigen stimulation. These receptors originate from a human donor in good health (CMV status not recorded). Some clones in this sample may be carry-over from other donors' samples.

This sequence joins TRBV10-3 and TRBJ1-1; the D is unclear. From germline, CDR1 is ENHRY and CDR2 SYGVKD. The CDR3 loop spans 13 amino acids. The V and J ends lost 6 bases and 0 bases respectively, with 8 bases between them. CDR3 protein: CAIRKDLNTEAFF. DNA for the CDR3: TGTGCCATCAGAAAAGATTTGAACACTGAAGCTTTCTTT.

This sequence joins TRBV12-3 or TRBV12-4 and TRBJ1-6, with D perhaps matching TRBD1 (5 bases). The V gene lost 0 bases and the J gene lost 4 bases, with 7 bases spanning the gap. The length of the CDR3 is 15 residues. The CDR3 region has the DNA TGTGCCAGCAGTTTAGCAGGGGCGTATAATTCACCCCTCCACTTT. Its translation: CASSLAGAYNSPLHF.

This clonotype came up a few times. The chain carries TRBV11-3 and TRBJ2-2, with 9 bases identical to TRBD1. This CDR3 is 17 amino acids long. The germline V gene encodes CDR1 SGHNT and CDR2 YENEEA. V trimming: 4 bases; J trimming: 2 bases; junction bases outside the gene matches: 8. As DNA, the CDR3 is TGTGCCAGCAGCTGGGGGACAGGGAATGGTAACACCGGGGAGCTGTTTTTT. Its protein product is CASSWGTGNGNTGELFF.

The J gene is TRBJ1-4, the V gene TRBV12-3 or TRBV12-4; D unclear. V lost 11 bases and J lost 8, with 21 bases in between. The CDR3 sequence is 14 residues long. CDR3 in DNA: TGTGCCGTTTTTGCCGGAACCTATTCCGAAAAACTGTTTTTT. Its protein is CAVFAGTYSEKLFF.

This clonotype was observed a few times. The chain is built from TRBV25-1 and TRBJ2-3, with TRBD1 matching 8 bases. The CDR3 runs 19 residues. V lost 2 bases to trimming and J lost 5 bases; unmatched junction nucleotides: 18. The V gene's germline CDR1 is MGHDK and CDR2 SYGVNS. This CDR3 reads CASSENFGQGKALGDTQYF. Here the CDR3 DNA reads TGTGCCAGCAGTGAAAACTTCGGACAGGGAAAAGCTTTAGGAGATACGCAGTATTTT.

This clonotype was seen more than once but under ten times. The chain has TRBV27 and TRBJ2-6, with D perhaps matching TRBD1 (6 bases). V lost 3 bases and J 0 bases, leaving 24 bases between the germline ends. The CDR3 runs to 21 residues. Looked up from germline, CDR1 is MNHEY and CDR2 is SMNVEV (reference sequence). The CDR3 loop reads CASSFAIPGRGQFSGANVLTF. The CDR3 DNA reads as TGTGCCAGCAGTTTCGCGATCCCGGGTAGAGGACAGTTCTCTGGGGCCAACGTCCTGACTTTC.

The rearrangement links TRBV4-1 to TRBJ2-7; the D gene is possibly TRBD1 (6 bases). CDR3 length: 14 residues. The germline gives CDR1 MGHRA, CDR2 YSYEKL. V was clipped by 5 bases and J by 6 bases, with 17 bases between them. The CDR3: CASSTRQADGEQYF. The CDR3 DNA is TGCGCCAGCAGCACCCGACAGGCTGACGGCGAGCAGTACTTC.

This clonotype was found many times. The V call is TRBV5-5, the J call TRBJ2-2; TRBD1 matches at 7 bases. V lost 2 bases, J lost 3 bases, and 10 bases stayed unmatched. The germline V gene encodes CDR1 SGHKS and CDR2 YYEKEE (reference sequence). The CDR3 has 17 amino acids. The CDR3 here is CASSFLSTGRYTGELFF. CDR3 nucleotide sequence: TGTGCCAGCAGCTTTCTCTCGACAGGGCGTTACACCGGGGAGCTGTTTTTT.

V usage is TRBV20-1 and J usage is TRBJ2-3; D not resolved. The CDR3 loop spans 14 amino acids. Deletions cut 4 bases from V and 2 bases from J, with 13 bases between. The germline V gene encodes CDR1 DFQATT and CDR2 SNEGSKA (reference sequence). The CDR3 DNA sequence: TGCAGTGCTAAAGAAAAGACAAACACAGATACGCAGTATTTT. It encodes CSAKEKTNTDTQYF.

In this sample, this clonotype turned up a few times. The chain combines TRBV7-8 with TRBJ2-2; 9 nucleotides align to TRBD2. V lost 5 bases, J lost 3 bases, and 4 bases stayed unmatched. This CDR3 has 15 residues. Germline lookup yields CDR1 SGHVS and CDR2 FQNEAQ. For the CDR3, the DNA is TGTGCCAGCAGCACGGGACTAGCCTACACCGGGGAGCTGTTTTTT. Its protein is CASSTGLAYTGELFF.

This clonotype appeared many times. V usage is TRBV28 and J usage is TRBJ1-4; D is undetermined. Germline values: CDR1 MDHEN, CDR2 SYDVKM. The CDR3 contains 13 residues. The V end lost 4 bases, the J end lost 8 bases, and 11 bases lay between the germline ends. CDR3 nucleotide sequence: TGTGCCAGCAGTTCCCCTTTGACAGAAAAACTGTTTTTT. As protein: CASSSPLTEKLFF.

This clonotype occurred a few times. The J gene is TRBJ1-3, the V gene TRBV12-5; D remains unclear. CDR1 LGHNT and CDR2 FRNRAP come from the germline V gene. Trimming took 7 bases from V and 4 from J, leaving 14 bases between them. The CDR3 length is 14 residues. The CDR3 protein is CASASFGAGNTIYF. The DNA for the CDR3 is TGTGCTAGTGCCTCTTTCGGTGCGGGAAACACCATATATTTT.

This chain joins TRBV7-2 and TRBJ2-1, with 13 bases identical to TRBD2. The CDR3 sequence is 16 residues long. CDR1 SGHTA and CDR2 FQGNSA come from the germline V gene. V shed 5 bases and J 9 bases; nucleotides not matched to a gene: 10. CDR3 in DNA: TGTGCCAGCAGCGTGGGACTAGCGGGAACCAAGGGTGAGCAGTTCTTC. Translation gives CASSVGLAGTKGEQFF.

The DNA for the CDR3 is TGTGCCAGTAGTATACAGGCGTTGAACACTGAAGCTTTCTTT. Protein product: CASSIQALNTEAFF. This chain connects TRBV19 to TRBJ1-1; D is uncertain. This CDR3 is 14 amino acids long. Germline CDR1 is LNHDA and CDR2 is SQIVND (reference sequence). The germline V and J ends were trimmed by 2 bases and 0 bases, with 7 bases remaining between them.

The V gene is TRBV12-3 or TRBV12-4, the J gene TRBJ1-2; D unresolved. V gave up 4 bases and J gave up 2 bases, with 5 bases separating them. There are 12 residues in the CDR3. CDR3: CASSSSNYGYTF. CDR3 nucleotides: TGTGCCAGCAGTTCTAGCAACTATGGCTACACCTTC.

This clonotype has just a few counts. The chain combines TRBV10-3 with TRBJ2-4; the D call may be TRBD1 or TRBD2 (5 bases each). The V end lost 3 bases, the J end lost 8 bases, and 14 bases lay between the germline ends. The CDR3 is 14 amino acids. Germline CDR1 reads ENHRY; CDR2 reads SYGVKD. The CDR3 spells CAISERGEGYIQYF. The DNA for the CDR3 is TGTGCCATCAGTGAACGAGGCGAGGGGTACATTCAGTACTTC.

In this sample, this clonotype turned up many times. The genes are TRBV6-1 and TRBJ2-1; TRBD2 is a possible D gene (6 bases). V was shortened by 6 bases and J by 12 bases, with 27 bases between the two germline ends. Germline values: CDR1 MNHNS, CDR2 SASEGT. This CDR3 has 16 residues. Here the CDR3 reads CASSYTSHRRTGGQFF. The CDR3 DNA reads TGTGCCAGCAGCTATACTAGCCATAGACGAACTGGCGGGCAGTTCTTC.

The V call is TRBV7-3, the J call TRBJ1-6; 7 positions agree with TRBD1. The germline gives CDR1 SGHTA, CDR2 FQGTGA. The junction had 2 bases not matched to a gene; V was cut back by 4 bases and J by 8 bases. The CDR3 has 13 amino acids. The CDR3 region has the DNA TGTGCCAGCAGCTCTCAGGGGGATTCACCCCTCCACTTT. This gives the protein CASSSQGDSPLHF.

With regard to this clonotype: A junction boundary mismatches the germline segment, possibly from a read error. The rearrangement joins TRBV14 to TRBJ2-3; D is ambiguous. The CDR3 consists of 16 residues. From germline, CDR1 is SGHDN and CDR2 FVKESK. In DNA form, the CDR3 reads TGTGCCAGCAACCAAGGAAACAGTCCGGTGTGGGGTACGCAGTATTTT. This translates into CASNQGNSPVWGTQYF. Combining the CDR3 with reference TRBV14 and TRBJ2-3 gives the whole variable domain EAGVTQFPSHSVIEKGQTVTLRCDPISGHDNLYWYRRVMGKEIKFLLHFVKESKQDESGMPNNRFLAERTGGTYSTLKVQPAELEDSGVYFCASNQGNSPVWGTQYFGPGTRLTVL.

Remarks on this clonotype: A much larger clone sits a single nucleotide away, making a read error possible. This chain connects TRBV7-2 to TRBJ2-3; TRBD2 aligns across 9 bases. The length of the CDR3 is 15 residues. Looked up from germline, CDR1 is SGHTA and CDR2 is FQGNSA. This chain's CDR3 is CASSSGLARSDTLYF. In DNA form, the CDR3 reads TGTGCCAGCAGCTCCGGACTAGCGAGGTCAGATACGCTGTATTTT.

V and J are TRBV5-4 and TRBJ2-1; 8 bases fit TRBD2. Germline CDR1 is SGHNT and CDR2 is YYREEE (reference sequence). The ends lost 3 bases at V and 7 bases at J; junction bases unmatched: 9. The CDR3 length is 15 residues. The CDR3 here is CASSSGLVAVNEQFF. CDR3 coding DNA: TGTGCCAGCAGCTCGGGACTAGTTGCGGTAAATGAGCAGTTCTTC.

The V and J genes are TRBV19 and TRBJ1-2; TRBD1 matches at 9 bases. Germline V gives CDR1 LNHDA, CDR2 SQIVND (reference sequence). Germline trimming cut 4 bases from V and 8 bases from J; bases unmatched to any gene: 5. The CDR3 is 13 amino acids. The CDR3 sequence is CASSTDRGDGYTF. CDR3 nucleotides: TGTGCCAGTAGTACGGACAGGGGAGACGGCTACACCTTC.

This chain joins TRBV7-9 and TRBJ2-1; 14 nucleotides line up with TRBD2. Germline V gene sequence: CDR1 SEHNR, CDR2 FQNEAQ (reference sequence). The CDR3 covers 18 residues. V shed 5 bases, J shed 0 bases, and the junction held 6 bases outside the gene matches. The CDR3 here is CASSPGTSGGSSYNEQFF. CDR3 in DNA: TGTGCCAGCAGCCCCGGGACTAGCGGGGGTAGCTCCTACAATGAGCAGTTCTTC.

This clonotype was detected many times. The rearrangement uses TRBV10-3 and TRBJ1-4; TRBD1 agrees at 9 bases. The germline gives CDR1 ENHRY, CDR2 SYGVKD. With V trimmed by 6 bases and J by 15 bases, 11 bases remained unmatched. This CDR3 has 13 amino acids. The CDR3 DNA reads as TGTGCCATCAGCGATCGGGACAGGGTGAGGGTGTTTTTT. Translation: CAISDRDRVRVFF.